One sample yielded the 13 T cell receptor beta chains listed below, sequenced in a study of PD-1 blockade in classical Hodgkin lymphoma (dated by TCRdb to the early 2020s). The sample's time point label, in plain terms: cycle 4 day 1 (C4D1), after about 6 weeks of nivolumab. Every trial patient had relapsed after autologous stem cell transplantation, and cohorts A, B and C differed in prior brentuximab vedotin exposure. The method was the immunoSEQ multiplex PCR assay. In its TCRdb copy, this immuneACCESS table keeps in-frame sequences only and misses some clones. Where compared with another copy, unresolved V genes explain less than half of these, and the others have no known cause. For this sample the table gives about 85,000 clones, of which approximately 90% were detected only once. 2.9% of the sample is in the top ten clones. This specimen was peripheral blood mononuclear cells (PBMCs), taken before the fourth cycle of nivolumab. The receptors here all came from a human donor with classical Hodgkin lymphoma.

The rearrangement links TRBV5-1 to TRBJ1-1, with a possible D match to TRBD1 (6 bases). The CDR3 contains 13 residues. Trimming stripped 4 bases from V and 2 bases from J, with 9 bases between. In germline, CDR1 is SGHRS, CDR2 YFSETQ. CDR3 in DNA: TGCGCCAGCAGCATACAGGGCAACACTGAAGCTTTCTTT. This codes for CASSIQGNTEAFF.

The CDR3 loop is CASSPTSGVVGNQPQHF. The CDR3 nucleotides read TGTGCCAGCTCCCCAACCTCGGGGGTGGTAGGCAATCAGCCCCAGCATTTT. This chain links TRBV18 with TRBJ1-5; TRBD1 is a possible D gene (5 bases). CDR1 and CDR2 (germline): KGHSH, LQKENI. The CDR3 extends over 17 amino acids. Between the trimmed V and J ends, which lost 6 bases and 2 bases, there was a span of 20 bases.

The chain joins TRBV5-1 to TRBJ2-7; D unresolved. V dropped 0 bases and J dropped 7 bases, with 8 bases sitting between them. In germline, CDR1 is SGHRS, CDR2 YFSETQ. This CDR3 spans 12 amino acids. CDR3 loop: CASSLAWGEQYF. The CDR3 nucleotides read TGCGCCAGCAGCTTGGCGTGGGGTGAGCAGTACTTC. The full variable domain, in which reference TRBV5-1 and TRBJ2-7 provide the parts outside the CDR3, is KAGVTQTPRYLIKTRGQQVTLSCSPISGHRSVSWYQQTPGQGLQFLFEYFSETQRNKGNFPGRFSGRQFSNSRSEMNVSTLELGDSALYLCASSLAWGEQYFGPGTRLTVT.

CDR3: CASSFAGRGTDTQYF. The CDR3 DNA reads TGTGCCAGCAGCTTTGCGGGGCGGGGGACAGATACGCAGTATTTT. The V gene is TRBV7-3, the J gene TRBJ2-3; 7 bases line up with TRBD2. The germline V gene has CDR1 SGHTA and CDR2 FQGTGA. V was pared by 3 bases and J by 3 bases, with 6 bases of the junction left unmatched. This CDR3 contains 15 residues.

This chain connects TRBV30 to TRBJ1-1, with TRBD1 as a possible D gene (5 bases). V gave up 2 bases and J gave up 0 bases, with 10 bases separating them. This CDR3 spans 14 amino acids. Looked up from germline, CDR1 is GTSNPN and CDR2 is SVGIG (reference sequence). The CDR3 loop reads CAWSKDTLNTEAFF. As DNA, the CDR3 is TGTGCCTGGAGTAAGGACACACTGAACACTGAAGCTTTCTTT.

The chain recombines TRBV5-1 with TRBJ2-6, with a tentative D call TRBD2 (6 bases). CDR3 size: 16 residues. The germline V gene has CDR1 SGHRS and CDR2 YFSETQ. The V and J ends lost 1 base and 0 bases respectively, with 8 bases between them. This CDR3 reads CASSLSGSSGANVLTF. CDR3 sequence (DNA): TGCGCCAGCAGCTTGTCCGGGAGCTCTGGGGCCAACGTCCTGACTTTC.

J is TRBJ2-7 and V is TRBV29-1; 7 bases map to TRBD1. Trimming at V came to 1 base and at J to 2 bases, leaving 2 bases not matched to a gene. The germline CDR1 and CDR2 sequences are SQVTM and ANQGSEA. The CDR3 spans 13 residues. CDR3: CSVEGGQAYEQYF. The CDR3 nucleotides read TGCAGCGTTGAAGGCGGACAGGCCTACGAGCAGTACTTC.

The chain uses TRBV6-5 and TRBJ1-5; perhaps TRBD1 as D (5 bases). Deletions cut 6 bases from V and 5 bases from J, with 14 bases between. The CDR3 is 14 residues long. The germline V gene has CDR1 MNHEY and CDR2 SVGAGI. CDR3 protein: CASRTALADQPQHF. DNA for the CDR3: TGTGCCAGCAGGACAGCCTTGGCCGATCAGCCCCAGCATTTT.

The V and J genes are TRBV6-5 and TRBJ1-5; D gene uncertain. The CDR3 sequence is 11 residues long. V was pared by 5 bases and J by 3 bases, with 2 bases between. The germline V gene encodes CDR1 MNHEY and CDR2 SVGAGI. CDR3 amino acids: CASSDNQPQHF. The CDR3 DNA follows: TGTGCCAGCAGTGACAATCAGCCCCAGCATTTT.

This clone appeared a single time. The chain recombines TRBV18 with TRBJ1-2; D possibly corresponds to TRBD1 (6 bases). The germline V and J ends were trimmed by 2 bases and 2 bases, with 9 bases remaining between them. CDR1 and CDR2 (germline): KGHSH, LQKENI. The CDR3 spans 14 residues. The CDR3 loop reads CASSPAQGNYGYTF. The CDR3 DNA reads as TGTGCCAGCTCACCAGCACAGGGAAACTATGGCTACACCTTC. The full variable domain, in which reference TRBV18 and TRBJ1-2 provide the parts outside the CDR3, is NAGVMQNPRHLVRRRGQEARLRCSPMKGHSHVYWYRQLPEEGLKFMVYLQKENIIDESGMPKERFSAEFPKEGPSILRIQQVVRGDSAAYFCASSPAQGNYGYTFGSGTRLTVV.

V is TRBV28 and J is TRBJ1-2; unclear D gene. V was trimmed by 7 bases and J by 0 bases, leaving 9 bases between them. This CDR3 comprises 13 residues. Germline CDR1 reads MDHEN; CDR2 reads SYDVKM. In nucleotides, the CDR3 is TGTGCCAGCATGGAGGCATCTAACTATGGCTACACCTTC. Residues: CASMEASNYGYTF.

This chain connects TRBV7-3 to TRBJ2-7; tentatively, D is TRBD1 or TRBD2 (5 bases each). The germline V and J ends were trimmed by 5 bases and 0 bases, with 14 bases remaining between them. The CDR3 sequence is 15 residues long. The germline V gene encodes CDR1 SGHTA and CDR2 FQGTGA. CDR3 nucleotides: TGTGCCAGCAGCGTCTACCAGGGACCCTCCTACGAGCAGTACTTC. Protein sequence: CASSVYQGPSYEQYF.

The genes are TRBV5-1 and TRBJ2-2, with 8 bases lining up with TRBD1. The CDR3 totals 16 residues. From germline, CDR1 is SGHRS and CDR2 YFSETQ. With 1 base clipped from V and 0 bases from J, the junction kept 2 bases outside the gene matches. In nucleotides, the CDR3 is TGCGCCAGCAGCTTGCCCAGGGGGCCGAACACCGGGGAGCTGTTTTTT. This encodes CASSLPRGPNTGELFF.